Shown below are 4 T cell receptor beta chains from a single sample sequenced in a study of OX40 agonist ivuxolimab in advanced cancers. Clones were read by immunoSEQ multiplex PCR, and TCRdb kept only the in-frame ones, dropping some. The sample lists around 83,000 clones, about 88% occurring once. The sample was CD4+ or CD8+ T cells sorted from blood, taken in a trial of the OX40 agonist ivuxolimab. The receptor source for this set is an adult with an advanced solid tumor such as melanoma, head and neck, liver or kidney cancer.

This chain links TRBV18 with TRBJ2-5, with TRBD2 identical over 7 bases. From germline, CDR1 is KGHSH and CDR2 LQKENI. J gave up 5 bases and V 5 bases, and 14 bases lay outside the gene matches. There are 16 residues in the CDR3. The CDR3 region is CASSARLAPSWETQYF. In DNA form, the CDR3 reads TGTGCCAGCTCAGCGCGACTAGCTCCCTCATGGGAGACCCAGTACTTC.

The chain carries TRBV5-5 and TRBJ2-7; unclear D gene. V was shortened by 0 bases and J by 0 bases, with 10 bases between the two germline ends. Per the germline V gene, CDR1 is SGHKS and CDR2 is YYEKEE (reference sequence). The CDR3 sequence is 15 residues long. In DNA, the CDR3 is TGTGCCAGCAGCTTGGAGGGCCTTCTCTCCTACGAGCAGTACTTC. Its translation: CASSLEGLLSYEQYF.

The rearrangement links TRBV10-3 to TRBJ1-5; D ambiguous. The length of the CDR3 is 12 residues. Germline V gives CDR1 ENHRY, CDR2 SYGVKD. Trimming left V 2 bases short and J 5 bases short, with 4 bases between. Written as DNA, the CDR3 is TGTGCCATCAGTGAGGTGGATCAGCCCCAGCATTTT. Translated: CAISEVDQPQHF.

The J gene is TRBJ2-3, the V gene TRBV10-2; TRBD2 aligns across 8 bases. The CDR3 covers 15 residues. From germline, CDR1 is WSHSY and CDR2 SAAADI. V dropped 7 bases and J dropped 4; count of bases not matched to a gene: 10. CDR3 coding DNA: TGCGCCAGCACCGTCTCGGGAGGGGGGGCAGATACGCAGTATTTT. Translated: CASTVSGGGADTQYF.